The present TCR beta chain was sequenced within a study of T cell responses to AZD1222 COVID-19 vaccine. Sequencing was performed with immunoSEQ multiplex PCR; in TCRdb, only in-frame clones are kept and a portion is missing. Of fewer than 150,000 clones in the sample, 80% to 90% were seen once. The receptor comes from an adult who received the AZD1222 COVID-19 vaccine. The sequenced sample was peripheral blood, obtained 28 days after the second AZD1222 dose.

The DNA for the CDR3 is TGTGCCAGCAGTCCCCGGGACTCTACCTACGAGCAGTACTTC. It yields the protein CASSPRDSTYEQYF. This chain links TRBV6-5 with TRBJ2-7; TRBD2 might be the D (6 bases). This CDR3 is built from 14 residues. Trimming left V 5 bases short and J 2 bases short, with 13 bases between. Looked up from germline, CDR1 is MNHEY and CDR2 is SVGAGI.